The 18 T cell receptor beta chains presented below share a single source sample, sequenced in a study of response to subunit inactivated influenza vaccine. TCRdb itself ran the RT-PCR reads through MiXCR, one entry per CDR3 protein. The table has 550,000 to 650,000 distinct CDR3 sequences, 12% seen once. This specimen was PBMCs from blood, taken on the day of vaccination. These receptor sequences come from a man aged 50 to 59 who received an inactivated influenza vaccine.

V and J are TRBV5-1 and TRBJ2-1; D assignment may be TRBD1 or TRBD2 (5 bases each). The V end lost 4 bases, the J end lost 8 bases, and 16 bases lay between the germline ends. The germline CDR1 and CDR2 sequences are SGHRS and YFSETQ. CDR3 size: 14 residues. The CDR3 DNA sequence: TGCGCCAGCAGCCGGGGCGAGGTGGGGCATGAGCAGTTCTTC. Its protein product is CASSRGEVGHEQFF.

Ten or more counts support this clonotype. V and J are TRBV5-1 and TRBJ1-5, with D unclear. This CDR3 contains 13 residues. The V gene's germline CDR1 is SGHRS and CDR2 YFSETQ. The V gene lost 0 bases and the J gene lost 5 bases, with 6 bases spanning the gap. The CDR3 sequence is CASSLGPDQPQHF. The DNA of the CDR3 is TGCGCCAGCAGCTTGGGGCCAGATCAGCCCCAGCATTTT. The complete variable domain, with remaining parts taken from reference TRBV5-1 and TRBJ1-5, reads KAGVTQTPRYLIKTRGQQVTLSCSPISGHRSVSWYQQTPGQGLQFLFEYFSETQRNKGNFPGRFSGRQFSNSRSEMNVSTLELGDSALYLCASSLGPDQPQHFGDGTRLSIL.

CDR3 residues: CASSAGVANTGELFF. The CDR3, as DNA: TGTGCCAGCAGCGCCGGAGTAGCGAACACCGGGGAGCTGTTTTTT. The rearrangement uses TRBV7-2 and TRBJ2-2; unclear D gene. This CDR3 has 15 amino acids. V shed 5 bases and J shed 0 bases, with 10 bases lying between them. The V gene's germline CDR1 is SGHTA and CDR2 FQGNSA.

The CDR3 bases are TGCGCCAGCAGCTTGGTGGGACAGGACACAGATACGCAGTATTTT. Protein product: CASSLVGQDTDTQYF. The chain is built from TRBV5-1 and TRBJ2-3; 8 bases line up with TRBD1. The CDR3 sequence is 15 residues long. With V trimmed by 0 bases and J by 2 bases, 2 bases remained unmatched. In germline, CDR1 is SGHRS, CDR2 YFSETQ.

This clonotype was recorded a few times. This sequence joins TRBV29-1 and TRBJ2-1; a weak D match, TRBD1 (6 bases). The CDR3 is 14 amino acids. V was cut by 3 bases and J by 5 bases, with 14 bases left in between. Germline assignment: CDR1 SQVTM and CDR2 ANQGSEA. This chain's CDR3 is CSVDRGVMDNEQFF. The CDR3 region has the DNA TGCAGCGTTGACAGGGGTGTTATGGACAATGAGCAGTTCTTC.

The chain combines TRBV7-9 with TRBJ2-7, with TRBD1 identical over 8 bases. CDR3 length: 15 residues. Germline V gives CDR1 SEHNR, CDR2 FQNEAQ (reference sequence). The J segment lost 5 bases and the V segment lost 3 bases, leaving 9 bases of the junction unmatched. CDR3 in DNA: TGTGCCAGCAGCTTCTATCTGGCAGGGGGCGACGAGCAGTACTTC. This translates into CASSFYLAGGDEQYF. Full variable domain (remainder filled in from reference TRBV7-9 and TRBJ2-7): DTGVSQNPRHKITKRGQNVTFRCDPISEHNRLYWYRQTLGQGPEFLTYFQNEAQLEKSRLLSDRFSAERPKGSFSTLEIQRTEQGDSAMYLCASSFYLAGGDEQYFGPGTRLTVT.

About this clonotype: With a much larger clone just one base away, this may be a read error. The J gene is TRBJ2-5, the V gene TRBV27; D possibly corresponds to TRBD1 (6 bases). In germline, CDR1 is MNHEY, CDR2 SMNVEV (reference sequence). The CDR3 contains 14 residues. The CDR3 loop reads CSSSFSGVGETQYF. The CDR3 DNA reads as TGTTCCAGCAGTTTTTCAGGGGTCGGGGAGACCCAGTACTTC.

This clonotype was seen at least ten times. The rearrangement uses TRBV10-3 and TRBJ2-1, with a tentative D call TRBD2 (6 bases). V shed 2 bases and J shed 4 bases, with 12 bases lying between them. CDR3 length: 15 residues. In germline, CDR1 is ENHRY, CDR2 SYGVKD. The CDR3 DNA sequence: TGTGCCATCAGTGAGGCGGGACTCCCATACAATGAGCAGTTCTTC. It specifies CAISEAGLPYNEQFF.

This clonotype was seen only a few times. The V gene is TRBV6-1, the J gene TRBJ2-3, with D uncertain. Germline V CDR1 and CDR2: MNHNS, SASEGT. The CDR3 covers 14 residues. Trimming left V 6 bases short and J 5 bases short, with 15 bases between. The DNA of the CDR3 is TGTGCCAGCAGGCCTCCGGTCAAAGTAGATACGCAGTATTTT. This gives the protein CASRPPVKVDTQYF.

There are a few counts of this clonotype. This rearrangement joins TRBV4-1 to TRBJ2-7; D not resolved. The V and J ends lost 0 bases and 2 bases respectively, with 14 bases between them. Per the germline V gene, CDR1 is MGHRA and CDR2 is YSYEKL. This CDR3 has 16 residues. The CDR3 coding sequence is TGCGCCAGCAGCCAAGACTCTGGTTGGGCTGCCTACGAGCAGTACTTC. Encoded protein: CASSQDSGWAAYEQYF.

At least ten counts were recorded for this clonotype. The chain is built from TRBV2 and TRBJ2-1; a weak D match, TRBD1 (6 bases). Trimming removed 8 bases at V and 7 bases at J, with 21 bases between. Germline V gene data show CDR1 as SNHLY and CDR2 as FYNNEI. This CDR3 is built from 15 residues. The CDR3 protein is CASRLGDHQGNEQFF. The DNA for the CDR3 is TGTGCCAGCCGGTTAGGGGATCACCAGGGGAATGAGCAGTTCTTC.

Here the CDR3 DNA reads TGTGCCAGCAGCCAAGTAGGGGGCGCTTCGGAGACCCAGTACTTC. Its protein is CASSQVGGASETQYF. The chain employs TRBV4-2 and TRBJ2-5; 7 nucleotides agree with TRBD1. The CDR3 spans 15 residues. Unmatched junction bases numbered 7, after V lost 1 base and J lost 5 bases. CDR1 is LGHNA and CDR2 is YNFKEQ in the germline V gene.

The CDR3 protein is CASRKAGYYEQYF. CDR3 in DNA: TGTGCCAGCAGAAAAGCGGGTTACTACGAGCAGTACTTC. This rearrangement joins TRBV2 to TRBJ2-7; perhaps TRBD2 as D (6 bases). With 6 bases removed from V and 3 bases from J, the gap between germline ends came to 12 bases. Germline V lookup: CDR1 SNHLY, CDR2 FYNNEI. The CDR3 runs 13 residues.

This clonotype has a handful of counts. CDR3 DNA sequence: TGCGCCAGCAGCCCAGGGGAGGAGTATAGCTCCTACGAGCAGTACTTC. This gives the protein CASSPGEEYSSYEQYF. The gene calls are TRBV4-3 and TRBJ2-7, with D perhaps being TRBD1 or TRBD2 (6 bases each). This CDR3 comprises 16 residues. The ends were cut back, 4 bases at V and 0 bases at J, with 16 bases in the middle. From germline, CDR1 is LGHNA and CDR2 YSLEER.

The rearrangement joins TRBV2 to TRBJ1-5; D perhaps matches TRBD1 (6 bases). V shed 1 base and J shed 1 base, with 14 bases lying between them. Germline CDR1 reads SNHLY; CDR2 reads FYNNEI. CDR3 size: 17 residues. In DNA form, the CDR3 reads TGTGCCAGCAGTGAAGGGGGGGGCCGGACGAGCAATCAGCCCCAGCATTTT. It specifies CASSEGGGRTSNQPQHF.

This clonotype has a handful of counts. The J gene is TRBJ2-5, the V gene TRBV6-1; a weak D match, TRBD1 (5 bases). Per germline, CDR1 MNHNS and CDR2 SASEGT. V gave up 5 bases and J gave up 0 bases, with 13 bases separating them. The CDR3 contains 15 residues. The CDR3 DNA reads TGTGCCAGCAGTCCAGACAGCCCCTACCAAGAGACCCAGTACTTC. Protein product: CASSPDSPYQETQYF.

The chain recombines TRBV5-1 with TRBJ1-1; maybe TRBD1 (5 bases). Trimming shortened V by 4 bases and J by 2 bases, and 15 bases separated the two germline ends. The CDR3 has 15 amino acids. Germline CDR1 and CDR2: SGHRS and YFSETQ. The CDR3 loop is CASSEGNRPNTEAFF. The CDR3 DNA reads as TGCGCCAGCAGCGAGGGGAACAGGCCTAACACTGAAGCTTTCTTT.

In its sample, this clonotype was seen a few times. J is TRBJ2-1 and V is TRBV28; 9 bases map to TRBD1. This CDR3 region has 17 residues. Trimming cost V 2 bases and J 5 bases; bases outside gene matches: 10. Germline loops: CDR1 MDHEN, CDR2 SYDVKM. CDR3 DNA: TGTGCCAGCAGTTTAGATCTTGGGACAGGGCCGCACAATGAGCAGTTCTTC. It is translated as CASSLDLGTGPHNEQFF.